A single sample is the source of the 21 T cell receptor beta chains below, sequenced in a study of blood T cell repertoires in COVID-19. Clones were read by immunoSEQ multiplex PCR, and TCRdb kept only the in-frame ones, dropping some. The repertoire holds about 250,000 clones, with over 75% as singletons. The sample was PBMCs or T cells enriched from blood (not recorded which). These receptors all stem from a woman in her forties or fifties with acute COVID-19.

V is TRBV7-2 and J is TRBJ2-7, with 9 bases matching TRBD2. The CDR3 is 15 amino acids. V shed 4 bases and J 2 bases; nucleotides not matched to a gene: 6. Germline lookup yields CDR1 SGHTA and CDR2 FQGNSA. Here the CDR3 DNA reads TGTGCCAGCAGCTCACCGACTAGCGGACCCTACGAGCAGTACTTC. Protein product: CASSSPTSGPYEQYF. The variable domain in full, completed from reference TRBV7-2 and TRBJ2-7, reads GAGVSQSPSNKVTEKGKDVELRCDPISGHTALYWYRQSLGQGLEFLIYFQGNSAPDKSGLPSDRFSAERTGGSVSTLTIQRTQQEDSAVYLCASSSPTSGPYEQYFGPGTRLTVT.

This chain connects TRBV19 to TRBJ1-3, with D unresolved. The CDR3 covers 13 residues. Germline V gene data show CDR1 as LNHDA and CDR2 as SQIVND (reference sequence). The V end lost 5 bases, the J end lost 2 bases, and 7 bases lay between the germline ends. The CDR3: CASSGTAGNTIYF. As DNA, the CDR3 is TGTGCCAGTAGTGGTACAGCTGGAAACACCATATATTTT.

This clone was counted a single time. The chain links TRBV6-5 to TRBJ2-7; 12 nucleotides match TRBD2. CDR1 and CDR2 (germline): MNHEY, SVGAGI. The CDR3 is made up of 16 amino acids. The V gene end was trimmed by 4 bases and the J gene end by 5 bases; junction bases not matched to a gene: 9. CDR3 bases: TGTGCCAGCAGTTTCCGGACTAGCGGGGCATTTGACGAGCAGTACTTC. This codes for CASSFRTSGAFDEQYF.

The chain recombines TRBV6-5 with TRBJ1-2; 8 positions agree with TRBD1. After removal of 5 bases from V and 5 bases from J, the junction contained 7 bases not matched to a gene. Germline V gene lookup returns CDR1 MNHEY and CDR2 SVGAGI. The CDR3 spans 14 residues. Here the CDR3 reads CASSTMDREYGYTF. DNA of the CDR3: TGTGCCAGCAGTACCATGGACAGGGAGTATGGCTACACCTTC.

The J gene is TRBJ1-1, the V gene TRBV5-1, with D unresolved. The germline V gene encodes CDR1 SGHRS and CDR2 YFSETQ. The CDR3 is made up of 13 amino acids. Between the trimmed V and J ends, which lost 8 bases and 0 bases, there was a span of 11 bases. The CDR3, as DNA: TGCGCCAGTAGTTCAATCATGAACACTGAAGCTTTCTTT. This encodes CASSSIMNTEAFF.

The CDR3, as DNA: TGTGCCAGCAGTCCAGGGGGCTCACTTGGAGCTAACTATGGCTACACCTTC. This translates into CASSPGGSLGANYGYTF. The chain uses TRBV6-2 or TRBV6-3 and TRBJ1-2; 8 bases are a match to TRBD1. This CDR3 spans 17 amino acids. V was clipped by 5 bases and J by 0 bases; unmatched bases: 11. The germline V gene has CDR1 MNHEY and CDR2 SVGEGT.

The genes are TRBV4-3 and TRBJ1-2, with 8 nucleotides matching TRBD1. Germline CDR1 is LGHNA and CDR2 is YSLEER. Germline trimming cut 3 bases from V and 6 bases from J; bases unmatched to any gene: 6. The CDR3 sequence is 14 residues long. DNA for the CDR3: TGCGCCAGCAGCCACCCGGACAGGGTGCATGGCTACACCTTC. Translated, it gives CASSHPDRVHGYTF.

This clone showed up just once. This chain's CDR3 is CATSRDFVVEAEAFF. Written as DNA, the CDR3 is TGTGCCACCAGCAGAGATTTTGTCGTGGAGGCTGAAGCTTTCTTT. The rearrangement joins TRBV15 to TRBJ1-1; no clear D. The CDR3 is 15 residues long. CDR1 and CDR2 (germline): LNHNV, YYDKDF (reference sequence). Trimming left V 0 bases short and J 6 bases short, with 14 bases between.

The genes are TRBV30 and TRBJ2-5; 8 positions match TRBD2. This CDR3 spans 14 amino acids. The V and J ends lost 2 bases and 1 base, in that order; junction bases with no gene match: 3. The germline gives CDR1 GTSNPN, CDR2 SVGIG (reference sequence). DNA for the CDR3: TGTGCCTGGAGTCCTAGCGGGCTCCAAGAGACCCAGTACTTC. Protein product: CAWSPSGLQETQYF.

V gene TRBV9 combines with J gene TRBJ1-2; unclear D gene. The length of the CDR3 is 14 residues. Germline V lookup: CDR1 SGDLS, CDR2 YYNGEE. V shed 4 bases and J shed 8 bases, with 18 bases lying between them. DNA of the CDR3: TGTGCCAGCAGCCTGGATCCGGGAAGCCGCGGCTACACCTTC. Protein: CASSLDPGSRGYTF.

This chain uses TRBV2 with TRBJ2-7; 7 bases are shared with TRBD1. Germline V gene sequence: CDR1 SNHLY, CDR2 FYNNEI. The ends lost 7 bases at V and 0 bases at J; junction bases unmatched: 9. CDR3 size: 15 residues. The CDR3 DNA is TGTGCCAGCAAGGGACAGCCCGTGAGCTCCTACGAGCAGTACTTC. Translation gives CASKGQPVSSYEQYF.

This chain links TRBV19 with TRBJ1-1, with D possibly matching TRBD1 (5 bases). V shed 5 bases and J shed 11 bases, with 15 bases lying between them. Germline V gene sequence: CDR1 LNHDA, CDR2 SQIVND (reference sequence). This CDR3 has 12 amino acids. The CDR3 DNA reads as TGTGCCAGTAGTGACAGTCGGCTCAGGGCTTTCTTT. It is translated as CASSDSRLRAFF. Full variable domain (missing parts from reference TRBV19 and TRBJ1-1): DGGITQSPKYLFRKEGQNVTLSCEQNLNHDAMYWYRQDPGQGLRLIYYSQIVNDFQKGDIAEGYSVSREKKESFPLTVTSAQKNPTAFYLCASSDSRLRAFFGQGTRLTVV.

In DNA, the CDR3 is TGTGCCAGCAGTTACTCAGGGACAGAGGAAATCGAGCAGTACTTC. It codes for CASSYSGTEEIEQYF. The rearrangement uses TRBV6-5 and TRBJ2-7, with 7 positions matching TRBD1. The germline V gene has CDR1 MNHEY and CDR2 SVGAGI. This CDR3 region has 15 residues. V lost 0 bases and J lost 6; bases outside the gene matches: 8.

The chain links TRBV6-5 to TRBJ2-2, with a tentative D call TRBD1 (5 bases). Germline V CDR1 and CDR2: MNHEY, SVGAGI. Trimming stripped 8 bases from V and 5 bases from J, with 6 bases between. The CDR3 is 11 amino acids. The CDR3 protein is CASYRTGELFF. The CDR3, as DNA: TGTGCCAGCTACAGGACCGGGGAGCTGTTTTTT.

V gene TRBV5-4 combines with J gene TRBJ2-5; 9 bases align to TRBD2. CDR1 is SGHNT, CDR2 YYREEE, per germline (reference sequence). The V segment lost 4 bases and the J segment 5 bases; nucleotides outside the gene matches: 15. This CDR3 has 17 residues. In DNA, the CDR3 is TGTGCCAGCAGCCCGCTCGGCGGGGGGGCCTTAGGGGAGACCCAGTACTTC. Protein sequence: CASSPLGGGALGETQYF.

The rearrangement joins TRBV3-1 (or the pseudogene TRBV3-2) to TRBJ2-3; TRBD1 might be the D (6 bases). The germline V gene has CDR1 LGHDT and CDR2 YNNKEL (reference sequence). The CDR3 sequence is 13 residues long. Trimming removed 5 bases at V and 1 base at J, with 7 bases between. CDR3 DNA: TGTGCCAGCAGCGCAGGGGGCACAGATACGCAGTATTTT. Translation gives CASSAGGTDTQYF.

This rearrangement joins TRBV6-5 to TRBJ2-1; D not resolved. CDR1 and CDR2 (germline): MNHEY, SVGAGI. The CDR3 runs to 14 residues. Trimming left V 6 bases short and J 0 bases short, with 9 bases between. The CDR3 region has the DNA TGTGCCAGCAGATCACCCAGCTCCTACAATGAGCAGTTCTTC. Its protein product is CASRSPSSYNEQFF.

This chain uses TRBV7-9 with TRBJ1-5; 7 positions match TRBD1. J gave up 0 bases and V 5 bases, and 4 bases lay outside the gene matches. This CDR3 is built from 15 residues. Germline-derived CDR1 and CDR2 are SEHNR and FQNEAQ (reference sequence). The CDR3, as DNA: TGTGCCAGCAGCCCAGGGGGGAATAGCAATCAGCCCCAGCATTTT. Translating it yields CASSPGGNSNQPQHF. Combining the CDR3 with reference TRBV7-9 and TRBJ1-5 gives the whole variable domain DTGVSQNPRHKITKRGQNVTFRCDPISEHNRLYWYRQTLGQGPEFLTYFQNEAQLEKSRLLSDRFSAERPKGSFSTLEIQRTEQGDSAMYLCASSPGGNSNQPQHFGDGTRLSIL.

This rearrangement joins TRBV9 to TRBJ1-5; D remains unclear. V was pared by 2 bases and J by 4 bases, with 13 bases between. In germline, CDR1 is SGDLS, CDR2 YYNGEE. The CDR3 is made up of 15 amino acids. The CDR3 bases are TGTGCCAGCAGCGTCGGTCAGTCACTAAATCAGCCCCAGCATTTT. Encoded protein: CASSVGQSLNQPQHF.

V usage is TRBV27 and J usage is TRBJ1-2; 8 nucleotides match TRBD1. The germline V gene encodes CDR1 MNHEY and CDR2 SMNVEV (reference sequence). J gave up 5 bases and V 5 bases, and 7 bases lay outside the gene matches. CDR3 length: 14 amino acids. The CDR3 region is CASSPQGADYGYTF. CDR3 nucleotide sequence: TGTGCCAGCAGTCCCCAGGGGGCAGATTATGGCTACACCTTC.

The V and J genes are TRBV6-5 and TRBJ1-5, with no clear D. V lost 6 bases to trimming and J lost 1 base, with 7 bases between them. The CDR3 runs 13 residues. CDR1 and CDR2 from the germline V gene are MNHEY and SVGAGI. This CDR3 reads CASSSKSNQPQHF. CDR3 nucleotides: TGTGCCAGCAGCAGTAAGAGCAATCAGCCCCAGCATTTT.